Listed here are 22 T cell receptor beta chains from one sample, sequenced in a study of blood T cell repertoires in COVID-19. Sequencing used immunoSEQ multiplex PCR; TCRdb keeps in-frame clones, though not all of them. The repertoire holds 200,000 to 250,000 clones, with approximately 80% as singletons. Material: PBMCs or T cells enriched from blood (not recorded which). These receptors were taken from a middle-aged woman with acute COVID-19.

This rearrangement joins TRBV4-1 to TRBJ1-5; 8 nucleotides line up with TRBD1. CDR3 length: 16 residues. V was clipped by 3 bases and J by 6 bases; unmatched bases: 10. From germline, CDR1 is MGHRA and CDR2 YSYEKL. CDR3 amino acids: CASSQVAGGRGQPQHF. The CDR3 bases are TGCGCCAGCAGCCAGGTCGCAGGGGGCCGGGGTCAGCCCCAGCATTTT.

The J gene is TRBJ2-1, the V gene TRBV5-1; a possible D gene is TRBD2 (7 bases). The ends were cut back, 3 bases at V and 2 bases at J, with 15 bases in the middle. CDR1 is SGHRS and CDR2 is YFSETQ in the germline V gene. CDR3 length: 16 residues. CDR3 coding DNA: TGCGCCAGCAGCTCCCTAGGGGGAGGGGCCTACAATGAGCAGTTCTTC. It specifies CASSSLGGGAYNEQFF.

This chain joins TRBV6-5 and TRBJ1-1, with a weak D call TRBD1 (6 bases). The CDR3 sequence is 13 residues long. Trimming stripped 8 bases from V and 4 bases from J, with 14 bases between. Germline loops: CDR1 MNHEY, CDR2 SVGAGI. CDR3 sequence reads: CASRTVQGTEAFF. CDR3 DNA sequence: TGTGCCAGCCGGACAGTCCAGGGCACTGAAGCTTTCTTT.

The CDR3 here is CASRVARRSYNEQFF. Written as DNA, the CDR3 is TGTGCCAGCAGGGTAGCGAGACGCTCCTACAATGAGCAGTTCTTC. This chain uses TRBV7-2 with TRBJ2-1; a possible D gene is TRBD2 (5 bases). This CDR3 comprises 15 residues. Per the germline V gene, CDR1 is SGHTA and CDR2 is FQGNSA. V lost 6 bases, J lost 0 bases, and 12 bases lay in between.

This rearrangement joins TRBV27 to TRBJ1-1, with a tentative D call TRBD1 (6 bases). Trimming removed 4 bases from V and 5 bases from J, with 17 bases in between. Germline values: CDR1 MNHEY, CDR2 SMNVEV (reference sequence). This CDR3 comprises 15 residues. The CDR3 region has the DNA TGTGCCAGCAGTTCACCCTGGGGGGGCTGGACTGAAGCTTTCTTT. It yields the protein CASSSPWGGWTEAFF.

In this sample, this clone turned up a few times. The chain joins TRBV19 to TRBJ1-1, with 9 bases that match TRBD1. Trimming cost V 7 bases and J 9 bases; bases outside gene matches: 18. Germline V gene sequence: CDR1 LNHDA, CDR2 SQIVND (reference sequence). CDR3 length: 16 residues. The CDR3 sequence is CASKKRGVWTGDQAFF. CDR3 nucleotides: TGTGCCAGTAAGAAGAGGGGGGTTTGGACAGGGGACCAAGCTTTCTTT.

The chain is built from TRBV5-6 and TRBJ1-5, with D tentatively TRBD1 (5 bases). The CDR3 has 15 amino acids. From germline, CDR1 is SGHDT and CDR2 YYEEEE. V lost 2 bases to trimming and J lost 4 bases, with 13 bases between them. CDR3: CASSLVTAANQPQHF. The CDR3 DNA sequence: TGTGCCAGCAGCTTAGTGACAGCCGCTAATCAGCCCCAGCATTTT.

The CDR3 loop is CASSYAKDRLDYTF. The CDR3 DNA sequence: TGTGCCAGCAGTTACGCAAAAGACAGGTTGGACTACACCTTC. This chain joins TRBV6-2 or TRBV6-3 and TRBJ1-2; possible D gene TRBD1, 6 bases. From germline, CDR1 is MNHEY and CDR2 SVGEGT. The CDR3 length is 14 residues. V was shortened by 2 bases and J by 10 bases, with 17 bases between the two germline ends.

V gene TRBV29-1 combines with J gene TRBJ2-1; perhaps TRBD1 as D (5 bases). Germline V gene sequence: CDR1 SQVTM, CDR2 ANQGSEA. The V end was cut by 7 bases, the J end by 8 bases, with 12 bases between. This CDR3 is built from 11 residues. CDR3 residues: CSGNRLDEQFF. As DNA, the CDR3 is TGCAGCGGAAACAGGTTAGATGAGCAGTTCTTC.

The chain has TRBV6-4 and TRBJ2-1, with 10 nucleotides matching TRBD2. This CDR3 comprises 13 residues. The junction had 2 bases not matched to a gene; V was cut back by 5 bases and J by 7 bases. From germline, CDR1 is MRHNA and CDR2 SNTAGT. The CDR3 protein is CASSLGLANEQFF. The CDR3 DNA reads TGTGCCAGCAGTTTGGGACTAGCGAATGAGCAGTTCTTC.

This clone came up once. The CDR3 DNA reads as TGTGCCAGCAGCCCCCGGGACTACCAAGAGACCCAGTACTTC. This encodes CASSPRDYQETQYF. The chain employs TRBV9 and TRBJ2-5, with D possibly TRBD2 on 6 matching bases. Germline values: CDR1 SGDLS, CDR2 YYNGEE. Trimming removed 4 bases from V and 0 bases from J, with 10 bases in between. CDR3 length: 14 amino acids.

This rearrangement joins TRBV5-8 to TRBJ1-4, with D possibly matching TRBD1 (6 bases). With 4 bases removed from V and 8 bases from J, the gap between germline ends came to 18 bases. Germline CDR1 reads SGHTS; CDR2 reads YDEGEE. The CDR3 consists of 15 residues. The DNA for the CDR3 is TGTGCCAGCAGCGAAAGTAGGACAGCCAACGAAAAACTGTTTTTT. As protein: CASSESRTANEKLFF.

Concerning this clone: The sample has other DNA sequences that encode this CDR3 too. This rearrangement joins TRBV18 to TRBJ2-3, with TRBD2 identical over 10 bases. Germline CDR1 reads KGHSH; CDR2 reads LQKENI. After removal of 1 base from V and 2 bases from J, the junction contained 3 bases not matched to a gene. This CDR3 contains 16 residues. The CDR3 region is CASSPLAGGLTDTQYF. In DNA form, the CDR3 reads TGTGCCAGCTCACCACTAGCGGGGGGCCTCACAGATACGCAGTATTTT.

This chain connects TRBV2 to TRBJ2-3, with D maybe TRBD2 (7 bases). The V end was cut by 4 bases, the J end by 1 base, with 12 bases between. The CDR3 runs 15 residues. Germline V gene sequence: CDR1 SNHLY, CDR2 FYNNEI. The CDR3 sequence is CASSAGEGGTDTQYF. The CDR3 region has the DNA TGTGCCAGCAGTGCCGGGGAGGGGGGCACAGATACGCAGTATTTT.

Concerning this clone itself: Sequence at one end of the junction differs from germline and may be a read error. The chain couples TRBV5-8 to TRBJ1-2; possibly TRBD1 for D (5 bases). This CDR3 contains 13 residues. Germline V gene sequence: CDR1 SGHTS, CDR2 YDEGEE. The CDR3 nucleotides are TGTGCCAGCAGCCCTTTAAAGGGACGGACTAGGGCCTTC. Residues: CASSPLKGRTRAF.

This chain uses TRBV19 with TRBJ1-1; 7 nucleotides align to TRBD1. The CDR3 sequence is 15 residues long. Germline assignment: CDR1 LNHDA and CDR2 SQIVND (reference sequence). The V segment lost 5 bases and the J segment 0 bases; nucleotides outside the gene matches: 6. The CDR3 spells CASSLLGTVNTEAFF. CDR3 coding DNA: TGTGCCAGTAGTCTCCTCGGGACAGTGAACACTGAAGCTTTCTTT.

V and J are TRBV10-3 and TRBJ1-5, with D maybe TRBD1 (5 bases). Trimming took off 4 bases at V and 3 bases at J, with 10 bases between the two ends. The CDR3 length is 14 residues. Germline CDR1 is ENHRY and CDR2 is SYGVKD. CDR3 DNA: TGTGCCATCAGTGGGGGCGGGGACAATCAGCCCCAGCATTTT. It translates to CAISGGGDNQPQHF.

The V call is TRBV27, the J call TRBJ2-2; TRBD2 matches at 12 bases. Germline CDR1 is MNHEY and CDR2 is SMNVEV (reference sequence). J lost 6 bases, V lost 7 bases, and 6 bases had no gene match. CDR3 length: 15 residues. The CDR3, as DNA: TGTGCCAGCACCCTACTAGCGGGAGGTTCCGGGGAGCTGTTTTTT. It encodes CASTLLAGGSGELFF.

This clone was found a few times. The rearrangement uses TRBV11-2 and TRBJ1-2; D unclear. With 1 base removed from V and 5 bases from J, the gap between germline ends came to 8 bases. Germline loops: CDR1 SGHAT, CDR2 FQNNGV. This CDR3 contains 13 residues. The CDR3 spells CASSLVTGYGYTF. CDR3 in DNA: TGTGCCAGCAGCTTAGTCACGGGTTATGGCTACACCTTC. Full variable domain (remainder filled in from reference TRBV11-2 and TRBJ1-2): EAGVAQSPRYKIIEKRQSVAFWCNPISGHATLYWYQQILGQGPKLLIQFQNNGVVDDSQLPKDRFSAERLKGVDSTLKIQPAKLEDSAVYLCASSLVTGYGYTFGSGTRLTVV.

The CDR3 reads CASTFGGGETQYF. In DNA, the CDR3 is TGTGCCAGCACCTTTGGGGGAGGGGAGACCCAGTACTTC. The chain has TRBV28 and TRBJ2-5; 7 bases match TRBD2. J lost 5 bases, V lost 7 bases, and 7 bases had no gene match. Germline loops: CDR1 MDHEN, CDR2 SYDVKM. CDR3 length equals 13 residues.

The chain has TRBV5-1 and TRBJ1-6; 9 bases match TRBD1. The length of the CDR3 is 14 residues. The V gene end was trimmed by 7 bases and the J gene end by 7 bases; junction bases not matched to a gene: 6. Germline CDR1 SGHRS, CDR2 YFSETQ. CDR3 DNA sequence: TGCGCCAGCCGTTCGGGACAGGGAAATTCACCCCTCCACTTT. Its protein product is CASRSGQGNSPLHF.

This clone was seen just once. The CDR3 DNA reads as TGCGCCAGCAGCCAGTCGCCGGGAACCTACGAGCAGTACTTC. Its translation: CASSQSPGTYEQYF. The rearrangement uses TRBV4-1 and TRBJ2-7, with a tentative D call TRBD2 (5 bases). V shed 3 bases and J shed 2 bases, with 11 bases lying between them. Germline V CDR1 and CDR2: MGHRA, YSYEKL. The CDR3 has 14 residues.